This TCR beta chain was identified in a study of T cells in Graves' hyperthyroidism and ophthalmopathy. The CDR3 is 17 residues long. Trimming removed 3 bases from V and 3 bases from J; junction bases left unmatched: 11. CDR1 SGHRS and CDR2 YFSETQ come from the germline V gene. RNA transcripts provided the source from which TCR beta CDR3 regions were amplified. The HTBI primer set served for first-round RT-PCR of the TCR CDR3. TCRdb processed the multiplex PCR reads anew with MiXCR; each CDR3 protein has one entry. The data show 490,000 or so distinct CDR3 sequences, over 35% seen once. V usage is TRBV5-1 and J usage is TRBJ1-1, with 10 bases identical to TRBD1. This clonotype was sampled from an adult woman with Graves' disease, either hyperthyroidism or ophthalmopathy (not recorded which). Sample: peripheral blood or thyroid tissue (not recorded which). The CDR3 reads CASSSPGTGAQDTEAFF. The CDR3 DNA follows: TGCGCCAGCAGCTCCCCCGGGACAGGGGCGCAAGACACTGAAGCTTTCTTT.